These 20 T cell receptor beta chains were all obtained from the same sample, sequenced in a study of blood T cell repertoires in COVID-19. Using immunoSEQ multiplex PCR, the repertoire was profiled, and TCRdb retains in-frame clones only, with some absent. This sample carries a few hundred thousand clones, 80% to 90% of them seen once, and the ten largest clones take 1.1%. Sequenced sample: PBMCs or T cells enriched from blood (not recorded which). The receptors stem from a man aged 25 to 45 who had recovered from COVID-19.

DNA for the CDR3: TGTGCCAGTAGTATAATGCAGGGTTCGTATGGCTACACCTTC. This encodes CASSIMQGSYGYTF. The J gene is TRBJ1-2, the V gene TRBV19, with D maybe TRBD1 (5 bases). CDR1 and CDR2 from the germline V gene are LNHDA and SQIVND (reference sequence). V shed 2 bases and J shed 5 bases, with 12 bases lying between them. The CDR3 is 14 residues long.

V usage is TRBV7-2 and J usage is TRBJ1-5; D gene uncertain. Germline V gene data show CDR1 as SGHTA and CDR2 as FQGNSA. V lost 2 bases and J lost 4, with 12 bases in between. The CDR3 is 15 residues long. The CDR3 spells CASSLSTASNQPQHF. As DNA, the CDR3 is TGTGCCAGCAGCTTAAGTACAGCCAGTAATCAGCCCCAGCATTTT.

This chain joins TRBV7-7 and TRBJ2-7; 8 nucleotides match TRBD1. Looked up from germline, CDR1 is SSHAT and CDR2 is FNYEAQ (reference sequence). The junction had 7 bases not matched to a gene; V was cut back by 5 bases and J by 4 bases. The CDR3 runs 14 residues. CDR3: CASSHRDRKYEQYF. The DNA for the CDR3 is TGTGCCAGCAGCCACCGGGACAGGAAATACGAGCAGTACTTC.

The genes are TRBV29-1 and TRBJ2-1; perhaps TRBD2 as D (6 bases). Between the trimmed V and J ends, which lost 6 bases and 10 bases, there was a span of 16 bases. Germline lookup yields CDR1 SQVTM and CDR2 ANQGSEA. This CDR3 contains 12 residues. This CDR3 is CSVLETGVEQFF. The CDR3 DNA sequence: TGCAGCGTCTTAGAGACGGGGGTAGAGCAGTTCTTC.

The rearrangement links TRBV3-1 (or the pseudogene TRBV3-2) to TRBJ1-4; possible D gene TRBD1, 6 bases. V lost 1 base, J lost 3 bases, and 9 bases lay in between. The CDR3 extends over 15 amino acids. The germline CDR1 and CDR2 sequences are LGHDT and YNNKEL (reference sequence). The CDR3 nucleotides are TGTGCCAGCAGCCAAGTCGGGACACCTAATGAAAAACTGTTTTTT. Protein sequence: CASSQVGTPNEKLFF.

This rearrangement joins TRBV11-1 to TRBJ2-2; D uncertain. V was pared by 5 bases and J by 2 bases, with 9 bases between. CDR3 size: 14 residues. Per the germline V gene, CDR1 is SGHAT and CDR2 is FQDESV (reference sequence). CDR3 DNA: TGTGCCAGCAGCCGCGACATAAACACCGGGGAGCTGTTTTTT. This sequence encodes CASSRDINTGELFF.

The V and J genes are TRBV15 and TRBJ2-7; 11 bases are a match to TRBD2. This CDR3 region has 16 residues. Germline trimming cut 3 bases from V and 7 bases from J; bases unmatched to any gene: 11. CDR1 and CDR2 (germline): LNHNV, YYDKDF (reference sequence). DNA for the CDR3: TGTGCCACCAGCAGCGAGAGAACTAGCGGGGGTTGGGAGCAGTACTTC. Protein product: CATSSERTSGGWEQYF.

This rearrangement joins TRBV5-1 to TRBJ2-5; TRBD2 matches at 7 bases. Losses at the gene ends were 8 bases for V and 2 bases for J; bases not matched to a gene: 15. The CDR3 is 16 residues long. Germline V lookup: CDR1 SGHRS, CDR2 YFSETQ. This chain's CDR3 is CASGSGKALLQETQYF. CDR3 nucleotide sequence: TGCGCCAGTGGAAGCGGGAAGGCACTCCTTCAAGAGACCCAGTACTTC.

This clone appeared a few times. The chain carries TRBV10-1 and TRBJ2-1; TRBD2 matches at 10 bases. Per the germline V gene, CDR1 is WNHNN and CDR2 is SYGVQD (reference sequence). V was clipped by 5 bases and J by 7 bases; unmatched bases: 2. CDR3 length: 13 residues. Here the CDR3 reads CASSLAGENEQFF. Written as DNA, the CDR3 is TGCGCCAGCAGTCTAGCGGGAGAGAATGAGCAGTTCTTC.

The chain recombines TRBV11-2 with TRBJ2-2; tentative D call: TRBD1 (6 bases). Trimming removed 2 bases from V and 4 bases from J, with 11 bases in between. The CDR3 totals 15 residues. The germline CDR1 and CDR2 sequences are SGHAT and FQNNGV. The CDR3 coding sequence is TGTGCCAGCAGCTTATCAGGGGAATCCACCGGGGAGCTGTTTTTT. The encoded protein is CASSLSGESTGELFF.

V is TRBV5-1 and J is TRBJ1-1; D may be TRBD1 (5 bases). Germline V lookup: CDR1 SGHRS, CDR2 YFSETQ. This CDR3 is built from 16 residues. V shed 0 bases and J shed 0 bases, with 12 bases lying between them. CDR3 protein: CASSLGSGSLNTEAFF. The CDR3 DNA is TGCGCCAGCAGCTTGGGGTCAGGGTCATTGAACACTGAAGCTTTCTTT.

The chain combines TRBV7-6 with TRBJ2-5, with TRBD2 matching 12 bases. This CDR3 spans 16 amino acids. Germline trimming cut 4 bases from V and 1 base from J; bases unmatched to any gene: 4. CDR1 and CDR2 from the germline V gene are SGHVS and FNYEAQ. The CDR3 region has the DNA TGTGCCAGCAGCTCGGGGGGACTAGCGGGCCAAGAGACCCAGTACTTC. It encodes CASSSGGLAGQETQYF.

The gene calls are TRBV19 and TRBJ2-7, with 7 positions matching TRBD2. CDR3 length: 14 residues. J was trimmed by 3 bases and V by 2 bases; bases with no gene match: 4. Germline assignment: CDR1 LNHDA and CDR2 SQIVND (reference sequence). The CDR3 nucleotides are TGTGCCAGTAGTATATGGGGGGGGAACTACGAGCAGTACTTC. Amino acids: CASSIWGGNYEQYF.

A remark on this clone: The junction and the germline gene differ at one end; a read error may be behind it. V and J are TRBV28 and TRBJ1-5; perhaps TRBD1 as D (6 bases). The CDR3 runs 16 residues. Germline-derived CDR1 and CDR2 are MDHEN and SYDVKM. CDR3 in amino acids: CASSTGQSYSYQPQHF. The DNA of the CDR3 is TGTGCCAGCAGTACAGGACAGTCCTATAGCTATCAGCCCCAGCATTTT.

This clone was recorded only once. The genes are TRBV28 and TRBJ1-5; TRBD1 matches at 9 bases. In germline, CDR1 is MDHEN, CDR2 SYDVKM. The CDR3 is made up of 15 amino acids. V was clipped by 8 bases and J by 9 bases; unmatched bases: 14. CDR3 coding DNA: TGTGCCAGCCGCACGGGACAGGGTGGGTTTCGGCCCCAGCATTTT. Translated: CASRTGQGGFRPQHF.

The chain joins TRBV7-8 to TRBJ1-4, with no clear D. This CDR3 contains 14 residues. CDR1 SGHVS and CDR2 FQNEAQ come from the germline V gene. The V and J ends lost 3 bases and 4 bases respectively, with 9 bases between them. The chain's CDR3 is CASSFGLHNEKLFF. The DNA of the CDR3 is TGTGCCAGCAGCTTTGGACTTCATAATGAAAAACTGTTTTTT. The complete variable domain, with remaining parts taken from reference TRBV7-8 and TRBJ1-4, reads GAGVSQSPRYKVAKRGQDVALRCDPISGHVSLFWYQQALGQGPEFLTYFQNEAQLDKSGLPSDRFFAERPEGSVSTLKIQRTQQEDSAVYLCASSFGLHNEKLFFGSGTQLSVL.

The V and J genes are TRBV5-1 and TRBJ2-7; TRBD2 matches 14 bases. The CDR3 contains 18 residues. Per germline, CDR1 SGHRS and CDR2 YFSETQ. After removal of 4 bases from V and 2 bases from J, the junction contained 11 bases not matched to a gene. The CDR3 nucleotides read TGCGCCAGCAGCCCCGGACTAGCGGGAGGCACACCCACCTACGAGCAGTACTTC. Translating gives CASSPGLAGGTPTYEQYF.

The chain combines TRBV2 with TRBJ2-3; perhaps TRBD2 as D (7 bases). The CDR3 has 17 amino acids. Trimming took off 2 bases at V and 2 bases at J, with 17 bases between the two ends. Germline lookup yields CDR1 SNHLY and CDR2 FYNNEI. The DNA for the CDR3 is TGTGCCAGCAGTGAATGGGGGGGCGGGATGATCACAGATACGCAGTATTTT. Translating gives CASSEWGGGMITDTQYF.

The chain uses TRBV7-2 and TRBJ2-7; TRBD2 is a possible D gene (6 bases). Germline V gene data show CDR1 as SGHTA and CDR2 as FQGNSA. The V end was cut by 4 bases, the J end by 4 bases, with 11 bases between. This CDR3 is 13 amino acids long. The DNA for the CDR3 is TGTGCCAGCAGCTCCCGGACTAAATACGAGCAGTACTTC. It codes for CASSSRTKYEQYF.

CDR3 bases: TGTGCCAGCAGCCCGTTCGAGTACAATGAGCAGTTCTTC. As protein: CASSPFEYNEQFF. The genes are TRBV3-1 (or the pseudogene TRBV3-2) and TRBJ2-1, with D unresolved. The CDR3 extends over 13 amino acids. Germline CDR1 is LGHDT and CDR2 is YNNKEL (reference sequence). Trimming removed 4 bases from V and 4 bases from J, with 8 bases in between.